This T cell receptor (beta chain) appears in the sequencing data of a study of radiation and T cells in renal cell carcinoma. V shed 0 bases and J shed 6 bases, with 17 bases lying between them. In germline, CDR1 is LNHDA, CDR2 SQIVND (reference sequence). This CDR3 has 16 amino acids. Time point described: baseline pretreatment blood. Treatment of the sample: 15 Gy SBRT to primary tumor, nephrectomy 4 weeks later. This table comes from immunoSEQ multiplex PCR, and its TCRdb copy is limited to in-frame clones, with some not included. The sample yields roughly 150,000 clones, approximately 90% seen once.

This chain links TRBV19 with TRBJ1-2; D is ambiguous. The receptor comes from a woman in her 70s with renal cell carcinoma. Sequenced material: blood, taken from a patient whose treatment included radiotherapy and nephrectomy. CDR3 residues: CASSIDGANLGHGYTF. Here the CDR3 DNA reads TGTGCCAGTAGTATAGATGGTGCGAACCTAGGGCATGGCTACACCTTC. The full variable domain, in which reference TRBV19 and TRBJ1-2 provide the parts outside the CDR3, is DGGITQSPKYLFRKEGQNVTLSCEQNLNHDAMYWYRQDPGQGLRLIYYSQIVNDFQKGDIAEGYSVSREKKESFPLTVTSAQKNPTAFYLCASSIDGANLGHGYTFGSGTRLTVV.